The 11 T cell receptor beta chains below come from one sample, sequenced in a study of blood T cell repertoires in COVID-19. Measured with immunoSEQ multiplex PCR; TCRdb has only the in-frame clones, and not every one. The sample consists of roughly 150,000 clones, around 89% of them appearing once. Sequences were obtained from peripheral blood. The source is a middle-aged man who had recovered from COVID-19.

This chain connects TRBV7-9 to TRBJ1-4; possible D gene TRBD1, 6 bases. Trimming cost V 1 base and J 3 bases, with 12 bases left between them. The length of the CDR3 is 16 residues. In germline, CDR1 is SEHNR, CDR2 FQNEAQ (reference sequence). The CDR3 is CASSLVQGMANEKLFF. The CDR3 region has the DNA TGTGCCAGCAGCTTAGTCCAGGGGATGGCTAATGAAAAACTGTTTTTT.

The V gene is TRBV5-6, the J gene TRBJ2-7; 7 bases are shared with TRBD2. V lost 4 bases and J lost 0; bases outside the gene matches: 7. The CDR3 covers 15 residues. Germline lookup yields CDR1 SGHDT and CDR2 YYEEEE. CDR3 in DNA: TGTGCCAGCAGCCTTTGGGAGGGGAACTCCTACGAGCAGTACTTC. This gives the protein CASSLWEGNSYEQYF.

The chain has TRBV7-9 and TRBJ2-1, with 7 bases lining up with TRBD2. CDR1 is SEHNR and CDR2 is FQNEAQ in the germline V gene (reference sequence). The junction had 8 bases not matched to a gene; V was cut back by 5 bases and J by 13 bases. The CDR3 is made up of 12 amino acids. The CDR3 spells CASSPPAGPQFF. The CDR3 DNA reads TGTGCCAGCAGCCCGCCAGCGGGGCCACAGTTCTTC.

The chain joins TRBV9 to TRBJ2-7, with 9 positions matching TRBD2. The germline gives CDR1 SGDLS, CDR2 YYNGEE. Trimming cost V 4 bases and J 2 bases; bases outside gene matches: 7. This CDR3 contains 15 residues. The CDR3 nucleotides are TGTGCCAGCAGCCGTTCGGCGGGGGGGCCCTACGAGCAGTACTTC. Its protein is CASSRSAGGPYEQYF.

This clone has a handful of counts. The chain has TRBV28 and TRBJ2-6; a weak D match, TRBD1 (6 bases). V lost 6 bases and J lost 3, with 12 bases in between. The CDR3 runs 15 residues. Germline CDR1 and CDR2: MDHEN and SYDVKM. The CDR3 region is CASRTGGGGANVLTF. CDR3 nucleotides: TGTGCCAGCAGGACAGGAGGCGGTGGGGCCAACGTCCTGACTTTC.

CDR3 amino acids: CASSILGSLETQYF. The CDR3 bases are TGTGCCAGTAGTATCCTGGGCAGCCTAGAGACCCAGTACTTC. V usage is TRBV19 and J usage is TRBJ2-5; no clear D. V dropped 3 bases and J dropped 4 bases, with 12 bases sitting between them. This CDR3 contains 14 residues. Germline V gene data show CDR1 as LNHDA and CDR2 as SQIVND (reference sequence).

The chain recombines TRBV4-1 with TRBJ2-7; D is unresolved. With 4 bases removed from V and 3 bases from J, the gap between germline ends came to 16 bases. This CDR3 has 15 amino acids. Per the germline V gene, CDR1 is MGHRA and CDR2 is YSYEKL. CDR3 sequence: CASSPNEQAIYEQYF. The CDR3 DNA reads TGCGCCAGCAGCCCGAACGAGCAGGCGATCTACGAGCAGTACTTC.

In this sample, this clone turned up once. V usage is TRBV10-3 and J usage is TRBJ1-5, with 9 bases fitting TRBD1. J lost 10 bases, V lost 5 bases, and 6 bases had no gene match. CDR3 length: 13 amino acids. Germline values: CDR1 ENHRY, CDR2 SYGVKD. The CDR3: CAISTGGGDPQHF. The CDR3, as DNA: TGTGCCATCAGTACAGGGGGCGGTGACCCCCAGCATTTT.

This clone was observed once. The V gene is TRBV6-5, the J gene TRBJ1-4, with TRBD1 as a possible D gene (6 bases). The CDR3 runs 14 residues. Trimming shortened V by 6 bases and J by 8 bases, and 16 bases separated the two germline ends. Germline loops: CDR1 MNHEY, CDR2 SVGAGI. The CDR3 coding sequence is TGTGCCAGCAGGAGGACAAGGGGGATGGAAAAACTGTTTTTT. Protein product: CASRRTRGMEKLFF.

The V call is TRBV6-5, the J call TRBJ1-1; TRBD1 aligns across 7 bases. CDR1 and CDR2 from the germline V gene are MNHEY and SVGAGI. The CDR3 has 13 amino acids. V trimming: 6 bases; J trimming: 5 bases; junction bases outside the gene matches: 6. CDR3 region: CASRGDRWTEAFF. The CDR3 DNA follows: TGTGCCAGCAGGGGGGACAGATGGACTGAAGCTTTCTTT.

The J gene is TRBJ2-1, the V gene TRBV5-1; 8 bases align to TRBD2. This CDR3 comprises 14 residues. In germline, CDR1 is SGHRS, CDR2 YFSETQ. V was clipped by 0 bases and J by 6 bases; unmatched bases: 2. The CDR3 DNA follows: TGCGCCAGCAGCTTGGTAGCGGGGCCCAATGAGCAGTTCTTC. This encodes CASSLVAGPNEQFF.